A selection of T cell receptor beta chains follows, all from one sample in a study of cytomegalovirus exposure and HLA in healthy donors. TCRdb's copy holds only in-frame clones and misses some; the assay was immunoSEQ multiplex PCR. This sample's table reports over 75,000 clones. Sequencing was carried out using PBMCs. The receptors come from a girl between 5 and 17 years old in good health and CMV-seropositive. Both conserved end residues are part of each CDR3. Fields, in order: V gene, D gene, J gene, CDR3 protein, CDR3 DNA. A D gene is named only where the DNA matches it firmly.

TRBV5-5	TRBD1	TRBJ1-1	CASSSQGTGAFF	TGTGCCAGCAGCTCTCAGGGGACAGGAGCTTTCTTT
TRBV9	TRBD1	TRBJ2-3	CASSVAGIGQGAAVSDTQYF	TGTGCCAGCAGCGTAGCGGGAATCGGACAGGGGGCAGCTGTGTCAGATACGCAGTATTTT
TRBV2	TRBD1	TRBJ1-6	CASGPGTGNSPLHF	TGTGCCAGCGGTCCCGGGACAGGTAATTCACCCCTCCACTTT
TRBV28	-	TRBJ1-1	CASSYPPHGANTEAFF	TGTGCCAGCAGTTATCCCCCCCACGGAGCGAACACTGAAGCTTTCTTT
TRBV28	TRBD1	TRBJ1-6	CASRSGTGVYNSPLHF	TGTGCCAGCAGATCCGGGACAGGGGTCTATAATTCACCCCTCCACTTT
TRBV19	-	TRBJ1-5	CASGRDGRPQHF	TGTGCCAGCGGGAGAGACGGGAGGCCCCAGCATTTT
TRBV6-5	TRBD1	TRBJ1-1	CASSYGSGQGNTEAFF	TGTGCCAGCAGTTACGGCTCGGGACAGGGAAACACTGAAGCTTTCTTT
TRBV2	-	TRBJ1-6	CASSEFKMGNSPLHF	TGTGCCAGCAGTGAGTTCAAGATGGGCAATTCACCCCTCCACTTT
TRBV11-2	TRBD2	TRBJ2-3	CASSRGLAGGDTQYF	TGTGCCAGCAGCCGGGGACTAGCGGGCGGAGATACGCAGTATTTT
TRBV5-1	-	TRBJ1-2	CASSPACCHDEAYYGYTF	TGCGCCAGCTCGCCCGCCTGCTGTCACGACGAGGCCTACTATGGCTACACCTTC
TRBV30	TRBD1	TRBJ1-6	CAWSLQGVVSPLHF	TGTGCCTGGAGTTTGCAGGGGGTTGTATCACCCCTCCACTTT
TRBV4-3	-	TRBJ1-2	CASSHSRQAAGEGYTF	TGCGCCAGCAGCCACTCCCGGCAGGCCGCGGGGGAAGGCTACACCTTC
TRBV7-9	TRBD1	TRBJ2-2	CASNQGANTGELFF	TGTGCCAGCAACCAGGGGGCGAACACCGGGGAGCTGTTTTTT
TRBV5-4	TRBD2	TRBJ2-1	CASSLAGLAGYEQFF	TGTGCCAGCAGCTTGGCAGGCCTAGCGGGGTATGAGCAGTTCTTC
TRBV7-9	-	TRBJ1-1	CASSLAVDLNTEAFF	TGTGCCAGCAGCTTAGCTGTAGATTTGAACACTGAAGCTTTCTTT
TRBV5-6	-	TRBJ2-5	CASSLAQVQETQYF	TGTGCCAGCAGCTTGGCACAGGTACAAGAGACCCAGTACTTC
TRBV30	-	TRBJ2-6	CAWTGSSGANVLTF	TGTGCCTGGACAGGCTCCTCTGGGGCCAACGTCCTGACTTTC
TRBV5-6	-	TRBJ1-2	CASSPRISVYGYTF	TGTGCCAGCAGCCCCAGGATCTCGGTATATGGCTACACCTTC
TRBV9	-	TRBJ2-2	CASSPEVANTGELFF	TGTGCCAGCAGCCCCGAGGTCGCGAACACCGGGGAGCTGTTTTTT
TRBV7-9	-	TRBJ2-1	CASSATSGLDPHNEQFF	TGTGCCAGCAGCGCGACGTCCGGACTCGACCCACACAATGAGCAGTTCTTC
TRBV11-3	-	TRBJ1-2	CASSLEPRANYGYTF	TGTGCCAGCAGCTTAGAGCCCAGGGCTAACTATGGCTACACCTTC
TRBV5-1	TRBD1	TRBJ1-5	CASSESGQFNQPQHF	TGCGCCAGCAGCGAATCGGGACAGTTCAATCAGCCCCAGCATTTT
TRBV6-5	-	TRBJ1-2	CASRAIGGWDYGYTF	TGTGCCAGCAGGGCCATTGGGGGCTGGGACTATGGCTACACCTTC
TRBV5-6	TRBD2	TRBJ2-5	CASSWGGETQYF	TGTGCCAGCAGCTGGGGGGGAGAGACCCAGTACTTC
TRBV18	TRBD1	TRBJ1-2	CASSPGTAYGYTF	TGTGCCAGCTCACCTGGGACAGCTTATGGCTACACCTTC
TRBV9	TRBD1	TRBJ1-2	CASSDYRDRGNGYTF	TGTGCCAGCAGCGATTACCGGGACAGGGGTAATGGCTACACCTTC
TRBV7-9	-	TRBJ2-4	CASSWDKSIQYF	TGTGCCAGCAGCTGGGACAAAAGCATTCAGTACTTC
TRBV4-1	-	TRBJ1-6	CASSQTYQPRGYQSPLHF	TGCGCCAGCAGCCAGACCTACCAGCCAAGGGGTTATCAATCACCCCTCCACTTT
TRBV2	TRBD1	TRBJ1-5	CASSRDRGWGNQPQHF	TGTGCCAGCAGTAGGGACAGGGGATGGGGCAATCAGCCCCAGCATTTT
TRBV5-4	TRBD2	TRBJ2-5	CASSSSTSGEETQYF	TGTGCCAGCAGCTCTTCGACTAGCGGGGAAGAGACCCAGTACTTC
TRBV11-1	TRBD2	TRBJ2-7	CASSQGTSGGYEQYF	TGTGCCAGCAGCCAGGGGACTAGCGGGGGCTACGAGCAGTACTTC
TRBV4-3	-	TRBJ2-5	CASSQDFGKGETQYF	TGCGCCAGCAGCCAAGATTTTGGGAAGGGGGAGACCCAGTACTTC
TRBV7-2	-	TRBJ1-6	CASSSKTGSSPLHF	TGTGCCAGCAGCTCAAAAACAGGGTCTTCACCCCTCCACTTT
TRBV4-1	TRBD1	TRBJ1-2	CASSQALRGTGKAYGYTF	TGCGCCAGCAGCCAAGCCCTCCGGGGGACAGGGAAGGCCTATGGCTACACCTTC
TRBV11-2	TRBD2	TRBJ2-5	CASSLGLAGGPYQETQYF	TGTGCCAGCAGCTTAGGACTAGCGGGGGGGCCGTACCAAGAGACCCAGTACTTC
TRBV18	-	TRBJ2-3	CASSPLGKIGGDTQYF	TGTGCCAGCTCACCCTTGGGGAAAATTGGAGGAGATACGCAGTATTTT
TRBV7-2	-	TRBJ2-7	CASSLVGGSYEQYF	TGTGCCAGCAGCTTAGTAGGCGGTTCCTACGAGCAGTACTTC